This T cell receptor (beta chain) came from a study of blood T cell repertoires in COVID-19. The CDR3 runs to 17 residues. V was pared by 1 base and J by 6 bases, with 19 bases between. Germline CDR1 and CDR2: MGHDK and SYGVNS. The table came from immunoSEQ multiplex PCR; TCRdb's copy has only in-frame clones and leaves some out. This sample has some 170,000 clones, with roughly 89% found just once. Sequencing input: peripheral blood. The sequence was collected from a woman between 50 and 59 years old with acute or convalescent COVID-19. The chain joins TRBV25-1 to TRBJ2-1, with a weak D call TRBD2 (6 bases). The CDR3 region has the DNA TGTGCCAGCAGTGAATTTGGTGGCCTAGCGAGGCCCAATGAGCAGTTCTTC. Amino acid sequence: CASSEFGGLARPNEQFF.